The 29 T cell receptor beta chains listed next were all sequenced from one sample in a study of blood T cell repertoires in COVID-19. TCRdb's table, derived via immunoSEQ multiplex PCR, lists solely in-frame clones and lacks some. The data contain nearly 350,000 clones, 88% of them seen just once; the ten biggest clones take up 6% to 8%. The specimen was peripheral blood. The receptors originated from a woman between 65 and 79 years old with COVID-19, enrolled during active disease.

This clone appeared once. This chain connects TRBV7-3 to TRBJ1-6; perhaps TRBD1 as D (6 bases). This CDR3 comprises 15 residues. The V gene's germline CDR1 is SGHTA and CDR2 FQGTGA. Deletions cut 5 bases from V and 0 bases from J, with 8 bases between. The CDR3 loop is CASSPDSSYNSPLHF. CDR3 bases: TGTGCCAGCAGCCCGGACAGCTCCTATAATTCACCCCTCCACTTT.

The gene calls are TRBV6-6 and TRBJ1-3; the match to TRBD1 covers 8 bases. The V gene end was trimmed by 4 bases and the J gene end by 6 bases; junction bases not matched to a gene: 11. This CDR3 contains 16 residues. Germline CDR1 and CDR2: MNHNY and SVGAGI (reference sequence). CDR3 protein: CASSLPGGAGENTIYF. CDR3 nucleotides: TGTGCCAGCAGTTTACCAGGGGGCGCGGGGGAAAACACCATATATTTT.

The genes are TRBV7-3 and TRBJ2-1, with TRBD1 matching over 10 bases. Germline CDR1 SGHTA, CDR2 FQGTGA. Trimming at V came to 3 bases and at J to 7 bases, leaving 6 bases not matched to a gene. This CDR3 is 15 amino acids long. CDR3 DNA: TGTGCCAGCAGCTTTTCCGGGACAGGGGCGAATGAGCAGTTCTTC. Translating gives CASSFSGTGANEQFF.

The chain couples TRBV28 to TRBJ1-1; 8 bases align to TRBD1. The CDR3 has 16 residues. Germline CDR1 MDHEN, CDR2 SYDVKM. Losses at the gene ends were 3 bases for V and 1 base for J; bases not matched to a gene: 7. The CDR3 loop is CASSLSTGAGNTEAFF. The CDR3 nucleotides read TGTGCCAGCAGTTTGTCGACAGGGGCCGGGAACACTGAAGCTTTCTTT.

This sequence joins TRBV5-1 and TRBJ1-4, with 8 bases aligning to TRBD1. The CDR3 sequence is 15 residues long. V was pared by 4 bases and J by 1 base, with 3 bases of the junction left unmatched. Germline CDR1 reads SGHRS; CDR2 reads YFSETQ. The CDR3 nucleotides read TGCGCCAGCAGCGCAACAGGGGGAACTAATGAAAAACTGTTTTTT. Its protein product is CASSATGGTNEKLFF.

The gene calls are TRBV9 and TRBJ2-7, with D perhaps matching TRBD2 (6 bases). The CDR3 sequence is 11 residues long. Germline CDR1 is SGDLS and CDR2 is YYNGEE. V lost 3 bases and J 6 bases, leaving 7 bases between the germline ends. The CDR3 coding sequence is TGTGCCAGCAGCGCGACTAGCGAGCAGTACTTC. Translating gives CASSATSEQYF.

Here the CDR3 DNA reads TGTGCCAGCAGCCAAGGAGGCGGCTACACCTTC. Residues: CASSQGGGYTF. This rearrangement joins TRBV14 to TRBJ1-2; no reliable D call. Trimming stripped 1 base from V and 8 bases from J, with 5 bases between. There are 11 residues in the CDR3. Per germline, CDR1 SGHDN and CDR2 FVKESK.

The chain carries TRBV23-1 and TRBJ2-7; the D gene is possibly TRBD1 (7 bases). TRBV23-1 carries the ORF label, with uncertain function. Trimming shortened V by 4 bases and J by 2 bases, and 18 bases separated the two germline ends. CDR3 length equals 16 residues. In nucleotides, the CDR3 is TGCGCCAGCAGTCCCCCAGGGGGGAAGTCCGCCTACGAGCAGTACTTC. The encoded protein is CASSPPGGKSAYEQYF.

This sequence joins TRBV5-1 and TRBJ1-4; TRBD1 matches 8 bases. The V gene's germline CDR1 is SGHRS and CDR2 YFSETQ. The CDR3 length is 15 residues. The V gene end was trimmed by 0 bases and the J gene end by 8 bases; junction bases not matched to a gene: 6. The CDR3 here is CASSLGLTGGEKLFF. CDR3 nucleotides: TGCGCCAGCAGCTTGGGCCTTACAGGGGGGGAAAAACTGTTTTTT.

In DNA form, the CDR3 reads TGTGCCACCAGTGATTTTACGGGCAGTCAGGGCCAAGAGACCCAGTACTTC. It specifies CATSDFTGSQGQETQYF. This sequence joins TRBV24-1 and TRBJ2-5; weak D call: TRBD1 (5 bases). CDR1 and CDR2 from the germline V gene are KGHDR and SFDVKD. Between the trimmed V and J ends, which lost 1 base and 1 base, there was a span of 15 bases. The CDR3 sequence is 17 residues long.

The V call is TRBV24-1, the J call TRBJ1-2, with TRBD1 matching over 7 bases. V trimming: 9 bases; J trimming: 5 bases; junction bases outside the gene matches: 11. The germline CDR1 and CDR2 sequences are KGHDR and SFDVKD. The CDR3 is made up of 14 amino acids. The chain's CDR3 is CATSSTGEGYGYTF. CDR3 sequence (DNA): TGTGCCACCTCTAGTACAGGGGAAGGGTATGGCTACACCTTC.

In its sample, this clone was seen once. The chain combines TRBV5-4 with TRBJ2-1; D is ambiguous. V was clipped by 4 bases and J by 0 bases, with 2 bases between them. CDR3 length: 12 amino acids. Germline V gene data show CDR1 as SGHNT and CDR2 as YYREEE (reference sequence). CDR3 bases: TGTGCCAGCAGCCTCTCCTACAATGAGCAGTTCTTC. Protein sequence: CASSLSYNEQFF.

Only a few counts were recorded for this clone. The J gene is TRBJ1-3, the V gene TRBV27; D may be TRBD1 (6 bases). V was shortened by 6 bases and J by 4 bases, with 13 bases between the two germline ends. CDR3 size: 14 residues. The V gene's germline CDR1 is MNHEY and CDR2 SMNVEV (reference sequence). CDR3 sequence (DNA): TGTGCCAGCAGCATTACAGGGAGCGGAAACACCATATATTTT. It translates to CASSITGSGNTIYF.

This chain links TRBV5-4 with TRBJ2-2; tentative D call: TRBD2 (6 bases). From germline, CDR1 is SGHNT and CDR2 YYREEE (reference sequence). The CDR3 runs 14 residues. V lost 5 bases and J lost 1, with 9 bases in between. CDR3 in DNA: TGTGCCAGCAGTCCGCGGGAGAACACCGGGGAGCTGTTTTTT. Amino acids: CASSPRENTGELFF.

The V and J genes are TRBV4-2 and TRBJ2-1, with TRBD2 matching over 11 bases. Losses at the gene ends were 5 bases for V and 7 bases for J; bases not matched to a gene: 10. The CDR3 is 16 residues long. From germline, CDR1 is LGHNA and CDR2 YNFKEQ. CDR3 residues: CASSYLSGGAVNEQFF. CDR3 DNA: TGTGCCAGCAGCTACCTTAGCGGGGGGGCAGTGAATGAGCAGTTCTTC.

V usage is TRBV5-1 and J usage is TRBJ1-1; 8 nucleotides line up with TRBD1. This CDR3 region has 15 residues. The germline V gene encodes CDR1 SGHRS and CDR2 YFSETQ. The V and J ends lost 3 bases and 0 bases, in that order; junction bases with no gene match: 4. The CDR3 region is CASSSQGAVNTEAFF. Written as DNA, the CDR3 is TGCGCCAGCAGCTCGCAGGGGGCGGTGAACACTGAAGCTTTCTTT.

DNA for the CDR3: TGTGCCAGCAGATGGACAGGTCCCAATGAAAAACTGTTTTTT. Translating gives CASRWTGPNEKLFF. The chain recombines TRBV6-6 with TRBJ1-4, with 7 bases that match TRBD1. The CDR3 contains 14 residues. Trimming at V came to 6 bases and at J to 5 bases, leaving 6 bases not matched to a gene. Per the germline V gene, CDR1 is MNHNY and CDR2 is SVGAGI (reference sequence).

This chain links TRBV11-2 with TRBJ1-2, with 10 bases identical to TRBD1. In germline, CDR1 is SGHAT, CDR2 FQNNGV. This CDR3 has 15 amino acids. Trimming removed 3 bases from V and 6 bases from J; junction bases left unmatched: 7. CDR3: CASSFSTGQGDGYTF. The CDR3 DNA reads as TGTGCCAGCAGCTTTTCGACCGGACAGGGGGATGGCTACACCTTC. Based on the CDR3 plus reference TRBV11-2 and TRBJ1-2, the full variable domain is EAGVAQSPRYKIIEKRQSVAFWCNPISGHATLYWYQQILGQGPKLLIQFQNNGVVDDSQLPKDRFSAERLKGVDSTLKIQPAKLEDSAVYLCASSFSTGQGDGYTFGSGTRLTVV.

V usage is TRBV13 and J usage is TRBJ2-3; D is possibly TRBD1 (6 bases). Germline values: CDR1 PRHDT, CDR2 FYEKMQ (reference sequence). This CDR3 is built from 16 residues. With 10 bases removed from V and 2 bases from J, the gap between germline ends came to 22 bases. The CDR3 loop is CATSSRGRVPTDTQYF. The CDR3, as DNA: TGTGCCACCTCGAGTAGGGGGAGAGTCCCCACAGATACGCAGTATTTT.

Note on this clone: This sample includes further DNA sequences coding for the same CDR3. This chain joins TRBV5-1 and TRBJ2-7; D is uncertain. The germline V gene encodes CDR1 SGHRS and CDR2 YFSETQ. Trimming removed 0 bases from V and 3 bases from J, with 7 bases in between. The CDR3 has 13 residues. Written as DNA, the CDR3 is TGCGCCAGCAGCTTGGCAGGTTTCTACGAGCAGTACTTC. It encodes CASSLAGFYEQYF. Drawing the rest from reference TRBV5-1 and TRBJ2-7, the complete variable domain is KAGVTQTPRYLIKTRGQQVTLSCSPISGHRSVSWYQQTPGQGLQFLFEYFSETQRNKGNFPGRFSGRQFSNSRSEMNVSTLELGDSALYLCASSLAGFYEQYFGPGTRLTVT.

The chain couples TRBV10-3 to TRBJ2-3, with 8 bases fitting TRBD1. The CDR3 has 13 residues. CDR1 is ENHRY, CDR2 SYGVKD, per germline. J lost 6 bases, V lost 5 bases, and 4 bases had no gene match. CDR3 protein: CAISTQGADTQYF. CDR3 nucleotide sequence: TGTGCCATCAGTACTCAGGGGGCGGATACGCAGTATTTT.

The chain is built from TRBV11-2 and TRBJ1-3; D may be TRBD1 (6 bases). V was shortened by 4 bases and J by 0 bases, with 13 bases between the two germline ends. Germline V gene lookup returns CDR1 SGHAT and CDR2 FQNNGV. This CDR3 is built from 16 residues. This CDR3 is CASSSLGQISGNTIYF. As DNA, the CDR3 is TGTGCCAGCAGCTCGCTCGGACAGATCTCTGGAAACACCATATATTTT.

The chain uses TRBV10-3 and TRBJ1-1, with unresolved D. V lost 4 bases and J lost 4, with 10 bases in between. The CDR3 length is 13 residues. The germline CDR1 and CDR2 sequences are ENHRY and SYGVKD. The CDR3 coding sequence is TGTGCCATCAGTGGAACGAGTGGCACTGAAGCTTTCTTT. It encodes CAISGTSGTEAFF.

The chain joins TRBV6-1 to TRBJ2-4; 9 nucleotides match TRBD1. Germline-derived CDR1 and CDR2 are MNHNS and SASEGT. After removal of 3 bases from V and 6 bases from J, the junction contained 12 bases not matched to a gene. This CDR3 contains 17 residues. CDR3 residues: CASSDQPSGQGGNIQYF. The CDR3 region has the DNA TGTGCCAGCAGTGATCAACCCTCGGGACAGGGAGGAAACATTCAGTACTTC.

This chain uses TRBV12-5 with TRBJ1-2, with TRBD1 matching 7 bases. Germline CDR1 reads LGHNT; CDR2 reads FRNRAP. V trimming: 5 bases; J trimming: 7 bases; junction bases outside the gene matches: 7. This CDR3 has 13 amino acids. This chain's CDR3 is CASGKQGTSGYTF. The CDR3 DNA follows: TGTGCTAGTGGTAAACAGGGGACGAGTGGCTACACCTTC.

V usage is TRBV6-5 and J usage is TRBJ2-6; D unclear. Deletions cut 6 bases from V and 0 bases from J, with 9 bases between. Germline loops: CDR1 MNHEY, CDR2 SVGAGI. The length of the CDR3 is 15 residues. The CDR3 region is CASSARSSGANVLTF. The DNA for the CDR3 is TGTGCCAGCAGCGCCAGAAGCTCTGGGGCCAACGTCCTGACTTTC.

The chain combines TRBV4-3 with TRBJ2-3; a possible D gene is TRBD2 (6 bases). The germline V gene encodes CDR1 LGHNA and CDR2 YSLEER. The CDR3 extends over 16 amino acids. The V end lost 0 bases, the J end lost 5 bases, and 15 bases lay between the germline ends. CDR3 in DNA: TGCGCCAGCAGCCAAGATAGGTCGGGGGAAGTAGATACGCAGTATTTT. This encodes CASSQDRSGEVDTQYF.

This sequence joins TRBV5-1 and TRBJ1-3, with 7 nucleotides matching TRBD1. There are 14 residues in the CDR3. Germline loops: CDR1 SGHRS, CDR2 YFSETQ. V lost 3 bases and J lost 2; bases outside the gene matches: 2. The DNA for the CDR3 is TGCGCCAGCAGCTCAGGGACAGCTGGAAACACCATATATTTT. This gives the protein CASSSGTAGNTIYF. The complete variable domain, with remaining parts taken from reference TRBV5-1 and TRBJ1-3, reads KAGVTQTPRYLIKTRGQQVTLSCSPISGHRSVSWYQQTPGQGLQFLFEYFSETQRNKGNFPGRFSGRQFSNSRSEMNVSTLELGDSALYLCASSSGTAGNTIYFGEGSWLTVV.

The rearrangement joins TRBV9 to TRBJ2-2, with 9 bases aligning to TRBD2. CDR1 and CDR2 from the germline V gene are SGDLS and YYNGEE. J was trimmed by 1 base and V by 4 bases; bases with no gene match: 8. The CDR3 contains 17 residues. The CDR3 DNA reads TGTGCCAGCAGCCCCATTAGCGGGGGCCTGAACACCGGGGAGCTGTTTTTT. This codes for CASSPISGGLNTGELFF.